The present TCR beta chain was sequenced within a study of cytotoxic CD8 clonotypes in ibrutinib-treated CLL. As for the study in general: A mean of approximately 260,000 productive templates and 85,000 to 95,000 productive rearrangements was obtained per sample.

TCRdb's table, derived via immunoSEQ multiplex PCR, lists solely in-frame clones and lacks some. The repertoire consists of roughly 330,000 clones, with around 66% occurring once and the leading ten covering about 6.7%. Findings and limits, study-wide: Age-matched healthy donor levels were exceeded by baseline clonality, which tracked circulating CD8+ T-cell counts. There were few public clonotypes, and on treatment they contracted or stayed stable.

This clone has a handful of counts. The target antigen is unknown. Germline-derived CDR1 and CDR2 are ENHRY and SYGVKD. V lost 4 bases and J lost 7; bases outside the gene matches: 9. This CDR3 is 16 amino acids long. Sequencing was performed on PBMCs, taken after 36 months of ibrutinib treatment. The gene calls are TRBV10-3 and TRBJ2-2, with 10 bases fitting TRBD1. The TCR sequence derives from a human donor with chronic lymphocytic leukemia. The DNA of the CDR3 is TGTGCCATCAGTGGGACGGGACAGGGGAAAGGCGGGGAGCTGTTTTTT. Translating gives CAISGTGQGKGGELFF.